These T cell receptor beta chains were read from a single sample in a study of T cells expressing NK-cell markers. TCRdb derives one entry per CDR3 protein from the 5' RACE reads, leaving out DNA. The sample totals a few hundred thousand distinct CDR3 sequences; its top ten clones hold roughly 5.4%. The sample taken for sequencing was blood T cells: a sorted CD56 or NKG2C T cell subset, CD4+ or CD8+ T cells, or bulk PBMC T cells (not recorded which). The origin of the receptors is a man between 18 and 69 years old in good health. CDR3s include the opening cysteine and the closing phenylalanine or tryptophan.

>TRBV5-6|TRBJ2-1
CASSQGGSSYNEQFF
>TRBV11-2|TRBJ2-3
CASSLGPLRLAGATDTQYF
>TRBV12-3/TRBV12-4|TRBJ2-7
CASSLSRGGDRDHEQYF
>TRBV4-2|TRBJ1-5
CASSQDWGGPGQPQHF
>TRBV14|TRBJ2-5
CASSQGPVPTTQYF
>TRBV4-2|TRBJ2-2
CASKPGLANTGELFF
>TRBV6-2/TRBV6-3|TRBJ2-1
CASSKSGLPSSYNEQFF
>TRBV12-3/TRBV12-4|TRBJ2-1
CASTPGRKGLAGPNNEQFF
>TRBV24-1|TRBJ1-2
CATSDGTARGYTF
>TRBV5-1|TRBJ1-1
CASFWGLNTEAFF
>TRBV6-2/TRBV6-3|TRBJ1-1
CASSFYGLGGTEAFF
>TRBV5-1|TRBJ2-1
CASSLGTRTANNEQFF
>TRBV20-1|TRBJ2-2
CSARRQGPTGELFF
>TRBV7-2|TRBJ2-7
CASSWVAAGNSEQYF
>TRBV12-3/TRBV12-4|TRBJ1-2
CASRSTGAPNYGYTF
>TRBV24-1|TRBJ2-3
CATSLAGSTDTQYF
>TRBV7-9|TRBJ2-1
CASSNRPGPYNEQFF
>TRBV7-9|TRBJ1-1
CASRPGLGNTEAFF
>TRBV5-1|TRBJ1-4
CASSLAGVEKLFFF
>TRBV18|TRBJ2-1
CASSKVTGTTEQFF
>TRBV7-2|TRBJ2-7
CASRLQTVEQYF
>TRBV28|TRBJ1-2
CASSLGQEAYGYTF
>TRBV6-5|TRBJ2-7
CASSYGRVRYEQYF
>TRBV4-2|TRBJ2-5
CASSQDGGGAFGETQYF
>TRBV6-2/TRBV6-3|TRBJ1-5
CASTPKGVSIRKPQHF
>TRBV6-1|TRBJ2-7
CASIADVRRRGLYEQYF
>TRBV15|TRBJ2-1
CATSRDFRGHEQFF
>TRBV12-3/TRBV12-4|TRBJ2-5
CATGAGGRRRQETQYF